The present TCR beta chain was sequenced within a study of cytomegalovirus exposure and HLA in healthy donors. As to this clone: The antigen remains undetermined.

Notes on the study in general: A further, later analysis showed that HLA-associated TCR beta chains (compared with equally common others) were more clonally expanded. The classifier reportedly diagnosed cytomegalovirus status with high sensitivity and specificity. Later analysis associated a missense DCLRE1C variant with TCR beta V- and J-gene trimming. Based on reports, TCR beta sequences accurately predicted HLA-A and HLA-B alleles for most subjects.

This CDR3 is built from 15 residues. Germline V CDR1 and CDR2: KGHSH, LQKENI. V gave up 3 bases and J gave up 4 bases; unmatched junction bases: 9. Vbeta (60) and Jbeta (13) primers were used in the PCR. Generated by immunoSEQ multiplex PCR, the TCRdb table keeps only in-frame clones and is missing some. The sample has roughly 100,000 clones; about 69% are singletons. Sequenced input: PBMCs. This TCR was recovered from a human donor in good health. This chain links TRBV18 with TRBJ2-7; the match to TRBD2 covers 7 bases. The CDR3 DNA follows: TGTGCCAGCTCACCCCGGGGCGGGAGTACTTACGAGCAGTACTTC. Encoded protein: CASSPRGGSTYEQYF.